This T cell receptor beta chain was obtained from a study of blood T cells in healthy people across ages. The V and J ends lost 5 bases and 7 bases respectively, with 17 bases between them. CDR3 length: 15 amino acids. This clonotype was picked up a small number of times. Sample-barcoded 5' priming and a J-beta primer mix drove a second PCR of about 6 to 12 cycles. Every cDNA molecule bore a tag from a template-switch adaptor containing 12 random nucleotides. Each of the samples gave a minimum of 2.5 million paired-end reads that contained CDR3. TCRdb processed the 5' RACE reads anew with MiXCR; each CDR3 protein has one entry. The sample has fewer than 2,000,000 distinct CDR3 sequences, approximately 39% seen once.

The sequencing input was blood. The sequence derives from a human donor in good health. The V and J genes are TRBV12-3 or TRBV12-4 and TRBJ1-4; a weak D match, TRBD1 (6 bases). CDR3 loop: CASSRSGTWGEKLFF. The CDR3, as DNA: TGTGCCAGCAGTAGATCCGGGACATGGGGTGAAAAACTGTTTTTT.